Listed below are T cell receptor beta chains from one sample, sequenced in a study of blood T cell repertoires in COVID-19. Data came from immunoSEQ multiplex PCR; TCRdb stores just in-frame clones and leaves some out. The data contain 50,000 to 75,000 clones, around 80% of them singletons. Sequences were obtained from peripheral blood. The receptors derive from a human donor in a cohort sampled during active COVID-19. Each CDR3 is given with its conserved first and last residue. Each record gives: clone size, D gene, V gene, J gene, CDR3 DNA, CDR3 protein. D genes are given only for firm matches. Part of the rows lack a size; the others show once, few, many or a class for expanded clones.

clone_size: -; d_call: TRBD2; v_call: TRBV5-1; j_call: TRBJ2-1; cdr3_nt: TGCGCCAGCAGCGATAGCGGGACTTACAATGAGCAGTTCTTC; cdr3_aa: CASSDSGTYNEQFF
clone_size: -; d_call: -; v_call: TRBV5-6; j_call: TRBJ2-7; cdr3_nt: TGTGCCAGCAGCTTGCCCCGGGGAAGGTCCTACGAGCAGTACTTC; cdr3_aa: CASSLPRGRSYEQYF
clone_size: -; d_call: -; v_call: TRBV5-1; j_call: TRBJ1-1; cdr3_nt: TGCGCCAGCAGTCCCCAGGGATCAACCTCGGCCACTGAAGCTTTCTTT; cdr3_aa: CASSPQGSTSATEAFF
clone_size: -; d_call: TRBD1; v_call: TRBV10-3; j_call: TRBJ1-2; cdr3_nt: TGTGCCATCAGTGCCTCGGCGCAGGGGGCTTATGGCTACACCTTC; cdr3_aa: CAISASAQGAYGYTF
clone_size: -; d_call: -; v_call: TRBV6-9; j_call: TRBJ1-6; cdr3_nt: TGTGCCATACAGGGTCCACGACCCGGCGATTCACCCCTCCACTTT; cdr3_aa: CAIQGPRPGDSPLHF
clone_size: -; d_call: TRBD1; v_call: TRBV11-2; j_call: TRBJ1-2; cdr3_nt: TGTGCCAGCAGCCCCAGGGGGCTTGGGTATGGCTACACCTTC; cdr3_aa: CASSPRGLGYGYTF
clone_size: -; d_call: -; v_call: TRBV6-6; j_call: TRBJ1-4; cdr3_nt: TGTGCCAGCTACAGCTTAGAAAAACTGTTTTTT; cdr3_aa: CASYSLEKLFF
clone_size: -; d_call: TRBD2; v_call: TRBV19; j_call: TRBJ2-3; cdr3_nt: TGTGCCAGTAGTATTGGGAGCGGGGGGGTCACAGATACGCAGTATTTT; cdr3_aa: CASSIGSGGVTDTQYF
clone_size: -; d_call: -; v_call: TRBV4-3; j_call: TRBJ1-2; cdr3_nt: TGCGCCAGCAGCCAAGATCGACGGGATTATGGCTACACCTTC; cdr3_aa: CASSQDRRDYGYTF
clone_size: -; d_call: -; v_call: TRBV6-2/TRBV6-3; j_call: TRBJ2-2; cdr3_nt: TGTGCCAGCAGTCCGCGTAGGGGCGGGGAGCTGTTTTTT; cdr3_aa: CASSPRRGGELFF
clone_size: -; d_call: TRBD1; v_call: TRBV5-1; j_call: TRBJ2-2; cdr3_nt: TGCGCCAGCAGCCCCCGACAGGGGAACACCGGGGAGCTGTTTTTT; cdr3_aa: CASSPRQGNTGELFF
clone_size: few; d_call: -; v_call: TRBV4-2; j_call: TRBJ1-5; cdr3_nt: TGTGCCAGCAGCCAAGATCAGGGGTCGCAGCCCCAGCATTTT; cdr3_aa: CASSQDQGSQPQHF
clone_size: -; d_call: -; v_call: TRBV10-2; j_call: TRBJ1-2; cdr3_nt: TGCGCCAGCAGTACAGGATCTACTAACTATGGCTACACCTTC; cdr3_aa: CASSTGSTNYGYTF
clone_size: -; d_call: TRBD1; v_call: TRBV7-2; j_call: TRBJ1-2; cdr3_nt: TGTGCCAGCAGCCCAGGGGGCTACGACTATGGCTACACCTTC; cdr3_aa: CASSPGGYDYGYTF
clone_size: -; d_call: TRBD2; v_call: TRBV6-4; j_call: TRBJ2-3; cdr3_nt: TGTGCCAGCAGCGGGACTAGCGGGGGATCAGATACGCAGTATTTT; cdr3_aa: CASSGTSGGSDTQYF
clone_size: -; d_call: TRBD1; v_call: TRBV5-6; j_call: TRBJ2-7; cdr3_nt: TGTGCCAGCAGCCCCCCGGGACAGGGTTCCTACGAGCAGTACTTC; cdr3_aa: CASSPPGQGSYEQYF
clone_size: -; d_call: TRBD1; v_call: TRBV6-1; j_call: TRBJ1-2; cdr3_nt: TGTGCCAGCAGTGATCGGGGACAGGGACCCTATGGCTACACCTTC; cdr3_aa: CASSDRGQGPYGYTF
clone_size: once; d_call: TRBD2; v_call: TRBV6-2/TRBV6-3; j_call: TRBJ2-5; cdr3_nt: TGTGCCAGCAGCCATAAACCACTAGCGGGGGTGGAGACCCAGTACTTC; cdr3_aa: CASSHKPLAGVETQYF
clone_size: -; d_call: -; v_call: TRBV19; j_call: TRBJ2-1; cdr3_nt: TGTGCCAGTAGTATAGGGTCAGGGGTCAATGAGCAGTTCTTC; cdr3_aa: CASSIGSGVNEQFF
clone_size: -; d_call: -; v_call: TRBV3-1/TRBV3-2; j_call: TRBJ2-7; cdr3_nt: TGTGCCAGCAGCCAAGACAGGCCGGGATTCGACTGCCTCTACGAGCAGTACTTC; cdr3_aa: CASSQDRPGFDCLYEQYF
clone_size: -; d_call: TRBD2; v_call: TRBV5-1; j_call: TRBJ2-7; cdr3_nt: TGCGCCAGCAGCTGGGGGGGTGGAGCCTACGAGCAGTACTTC; cdr3_aa: CASSWGGGAYEQYF
clone_size: -; d_call: TRBD2; v_call: TRBV5-1; j_call: TRBJ2-1; cdr3_nt: TGCGCCAGCAGCCCCCTACAGACAGCGGGGGGGACTAATGGGAATGAGCAGTTCTTC; cdr3_aa: CASSPLQTAGGTNGNEQFF
clone_size: -; d_call: -; v_call: TRBV19; j_call: TRBJ1-2; cdr3_nt: TGTGCCACTCATCCGGGGGGAATGGTTAGTGGCTACACCTTC; cdr3_aa: CATHPGGMVSGYTF
clone_size: -; d_call: -; v_call: TRBV3-1/TRBV3-2; j_call: TRBJ1-2; cdr3_nt: TGTGCCAGCAGCCAGACCTCCGGGACTCCCTCTAGCTACACCTTC; cdr3_aa: CASSQTSGTPSSYTF
clone_size: -; d_call: -; v_call: TRBV5-4; j_call: TRBJ2-7; cdr3_nt: TGTGCCAGCAGCTCGGGAAGGGCCTACGAGCAGTACTTC; cdr3_aa: CASSSGRAYEQYF